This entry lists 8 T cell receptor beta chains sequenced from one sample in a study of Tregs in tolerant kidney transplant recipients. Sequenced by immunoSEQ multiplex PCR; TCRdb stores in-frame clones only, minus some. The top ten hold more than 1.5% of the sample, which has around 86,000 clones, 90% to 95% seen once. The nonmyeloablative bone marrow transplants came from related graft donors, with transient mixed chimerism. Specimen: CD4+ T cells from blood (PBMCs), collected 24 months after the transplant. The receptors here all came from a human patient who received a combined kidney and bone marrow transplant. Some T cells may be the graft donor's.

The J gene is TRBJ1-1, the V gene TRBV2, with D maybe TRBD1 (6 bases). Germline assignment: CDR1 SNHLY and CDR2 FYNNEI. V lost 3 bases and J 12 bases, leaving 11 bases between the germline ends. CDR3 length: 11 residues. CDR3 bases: TGTGCCAGCAGTGAGCTGCAGGGGCCTTTCTTT. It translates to CASSELQGPFF.

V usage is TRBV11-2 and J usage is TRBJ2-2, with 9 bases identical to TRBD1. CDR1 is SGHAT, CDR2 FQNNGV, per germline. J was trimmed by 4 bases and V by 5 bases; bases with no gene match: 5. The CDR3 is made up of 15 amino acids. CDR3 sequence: CASSRWTGATGELFF. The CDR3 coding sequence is TGTGCCAGCAGCCGATGGACAGGGGCCACCGGGGAGCTGTTTTTT.

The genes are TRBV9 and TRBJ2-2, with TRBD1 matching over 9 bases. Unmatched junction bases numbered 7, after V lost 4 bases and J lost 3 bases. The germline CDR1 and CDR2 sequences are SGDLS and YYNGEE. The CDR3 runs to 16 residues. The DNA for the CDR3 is TGTGCCAGCAGCCCCCGGACAGGGGTAGACACCGGGGAGCTGTTTTTT. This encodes CASSPRTGVDTGELFF.

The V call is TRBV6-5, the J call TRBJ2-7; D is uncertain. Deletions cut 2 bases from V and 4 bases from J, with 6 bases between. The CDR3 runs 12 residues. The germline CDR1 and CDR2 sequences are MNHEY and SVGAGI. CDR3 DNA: TGTGCCAGCAGTTACCGGCGGTACGAGCAGTACTTC. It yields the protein CASSYRRYEQYF.

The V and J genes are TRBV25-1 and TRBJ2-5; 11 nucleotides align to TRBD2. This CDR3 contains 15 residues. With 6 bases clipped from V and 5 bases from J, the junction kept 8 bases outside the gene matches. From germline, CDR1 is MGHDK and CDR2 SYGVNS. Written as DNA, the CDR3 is TGTGCCAGCAGCTCCGGGACTAGCGGCTGGGAGACCCAGTACTTC. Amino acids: CASSSGTSGWETQYF.

The DNA of the CDR3 is TGTGCCAGCAGTAACAGGGGGCGCGATTTCGGGGAGCTGTTTTTT. This encodes CASSNRGRDFGELFF. This chain joins TRBV2 and TRBJ2-2; 9 nucleotides line up with TRBD1. This CDR3 is built from 15 residues. The ends lost 5 bases at V and 7 bases at J; junction bases unmatched: 8. CDR1 and CDR2 (germline): SNHLY, FYNNEI.

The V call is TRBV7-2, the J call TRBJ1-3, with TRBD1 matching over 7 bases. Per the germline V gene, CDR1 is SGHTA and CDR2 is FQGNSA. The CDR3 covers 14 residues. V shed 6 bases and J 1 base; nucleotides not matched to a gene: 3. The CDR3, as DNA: TGTGCCAGCAGAATGACAGGGTCTGGAAACACCATATATTTT. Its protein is CASRMTGSGNTIYF.

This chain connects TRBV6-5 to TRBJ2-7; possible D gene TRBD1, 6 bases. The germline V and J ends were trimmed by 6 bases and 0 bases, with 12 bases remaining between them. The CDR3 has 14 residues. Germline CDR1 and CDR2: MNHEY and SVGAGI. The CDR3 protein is CASRGHPDSYEQYF. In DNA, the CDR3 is TGTGCCAGCAGGGGACACCCAGACTCCTACGAGCAGTACTTC.